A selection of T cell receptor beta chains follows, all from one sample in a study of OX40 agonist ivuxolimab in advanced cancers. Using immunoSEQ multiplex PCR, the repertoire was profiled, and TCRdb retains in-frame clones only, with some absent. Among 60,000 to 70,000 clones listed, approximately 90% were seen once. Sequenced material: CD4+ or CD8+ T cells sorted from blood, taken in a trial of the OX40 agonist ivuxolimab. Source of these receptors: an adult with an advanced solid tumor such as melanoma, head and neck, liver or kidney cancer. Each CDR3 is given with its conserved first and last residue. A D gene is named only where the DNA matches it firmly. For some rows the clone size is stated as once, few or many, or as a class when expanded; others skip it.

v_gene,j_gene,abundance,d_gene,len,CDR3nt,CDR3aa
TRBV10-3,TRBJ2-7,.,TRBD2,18,TGTGCCATCAGTGGGGCGGGGCTAACTAGCGGGAGAACCTACGAGCAGTACTTC,CAISGAGLTSGRTYEQYF
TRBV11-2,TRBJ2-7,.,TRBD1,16,TGTGCCAGCAGCGCTCAATACCGGGACAGGGAGAACGAGCAGTACTTC,CASSAQYRDRENEQYF
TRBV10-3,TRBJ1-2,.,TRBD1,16,TGTGCCATCAGTGACCCAGGGGGACAGGGAAACTATGGCTACACCTTC,CAISDPGGQGNYGYTF
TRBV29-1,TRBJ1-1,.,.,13,TGCAGCGTCCGACGCGGGGGTAACACTGAAGCTTTCTTT,CSVRRGGNTEAFF
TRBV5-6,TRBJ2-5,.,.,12,TGTGCCAGCAGCAAAGGGGATACGACCCAGTACTTC,CASSKGDTTQYF
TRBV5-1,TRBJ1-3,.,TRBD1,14,TGCGCCAGCAGCATAGGACAGGGGAGAAACACCATATATTTT,CASSIGQGRNTIYF
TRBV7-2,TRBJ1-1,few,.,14,TGTGCCAGCAGCAAGATGGGGGGCAACACTGAAGCTTTCTTT,CASSKMGGNTEAFF
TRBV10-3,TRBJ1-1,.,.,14,TGTGCCATCAGTGAACATAGCCCGGCTCCTGAAGCTTTCTTT,CAISEHSPAPEAFF
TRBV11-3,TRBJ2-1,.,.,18,TGTGCCAGCAGCTTAGATCAGAGCGGGTCCAGCTCCTACAATGAGCAGTTCTTC,CASSLDQSGSSSYNEQFF
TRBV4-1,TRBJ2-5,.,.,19,TGCGCCAGCAGCCAACGGGGCGGGGGCACAGGGGACTACCAAGAGACCCAGTACTTC,CASSQRGGGTGDYQETQYF
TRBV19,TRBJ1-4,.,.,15,TGTGCCAGTAGCCACCTGGGAGGGGTTAATGAAAAACTGTTTTTT,CASSHLGGVNEKLFF
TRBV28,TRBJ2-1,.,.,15,TGTGCCAGCAGTTTATCTAGAGAGACCTACAATGAGCAGTTCTTC,CASSLSRETYNEQFF
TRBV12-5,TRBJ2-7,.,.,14,TGTGCTAGTGGTCTAGCTCCAAATTCCTACGAGCAGTACTTC,CASGLAPNSYEQYF
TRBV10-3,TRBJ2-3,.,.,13,TGTGCCATCAGTCGACTTCAGCGGGATACGCAGTATTTT,CAISRLQRDTQYF
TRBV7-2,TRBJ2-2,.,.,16,TGTGCCAGCAGCTTATTTGTCGTCTCGAACACCGGGGAGCTGTTTTTT,CASSLFVVSNTGELFF
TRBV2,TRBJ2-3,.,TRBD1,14,TGTGCCAGCCGTCCCGGGACAGACACAGATACGCAGTATTTT,CASRPGTDTDTQYF